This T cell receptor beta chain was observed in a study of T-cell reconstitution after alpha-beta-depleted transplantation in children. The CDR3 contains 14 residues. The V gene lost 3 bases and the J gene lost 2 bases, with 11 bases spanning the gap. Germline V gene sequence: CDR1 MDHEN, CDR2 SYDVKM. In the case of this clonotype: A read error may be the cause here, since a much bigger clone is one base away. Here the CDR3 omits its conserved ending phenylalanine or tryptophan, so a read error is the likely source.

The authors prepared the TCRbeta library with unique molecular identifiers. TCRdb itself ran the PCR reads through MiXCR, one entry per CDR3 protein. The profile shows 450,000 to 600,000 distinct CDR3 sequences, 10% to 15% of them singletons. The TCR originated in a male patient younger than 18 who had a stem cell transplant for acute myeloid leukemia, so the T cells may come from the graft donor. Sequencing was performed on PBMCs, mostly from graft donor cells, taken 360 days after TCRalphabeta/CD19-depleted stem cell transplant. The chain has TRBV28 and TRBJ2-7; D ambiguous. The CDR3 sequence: CASSFRLTPYEQYC. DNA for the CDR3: TGTGCCAGCAGTTTCCGGCTCACTCCCTACGAGCAGTACTGC.